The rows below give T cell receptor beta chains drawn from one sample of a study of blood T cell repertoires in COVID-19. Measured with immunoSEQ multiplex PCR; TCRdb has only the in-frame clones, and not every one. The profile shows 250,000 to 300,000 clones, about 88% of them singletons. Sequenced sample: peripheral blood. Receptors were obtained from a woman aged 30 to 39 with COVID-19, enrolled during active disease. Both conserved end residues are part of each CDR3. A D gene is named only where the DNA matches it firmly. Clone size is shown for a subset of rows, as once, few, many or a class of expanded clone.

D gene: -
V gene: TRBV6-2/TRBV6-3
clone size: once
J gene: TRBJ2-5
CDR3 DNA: TGTGCCAGCAGTTACCCCCAGCACAGGGATGCCCGGTGGGAGACCCAGTACTTC
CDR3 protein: CASSYPQHRDARWETQYF

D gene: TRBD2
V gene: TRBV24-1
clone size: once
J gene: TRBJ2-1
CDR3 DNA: TGTGCCACCAGTGATGCCCGCGTAGGCGGGAGATGGTCCTACAATGAGCAGTTCTTC
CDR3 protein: CATSDARVGGRWSYNEQFF

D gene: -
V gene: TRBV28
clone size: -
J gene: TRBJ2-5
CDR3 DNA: TGTGCCAGCAGCAAGCCCACTCTGCGGGGTGAGACCCAGTACTTC
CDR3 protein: CASSKPTLRGETQYF

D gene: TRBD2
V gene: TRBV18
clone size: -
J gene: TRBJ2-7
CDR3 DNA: TGTGCCAGCTCACCGGGGACTAGCTTAACCTACGAGCAGTACTTC
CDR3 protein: CASSPGTSLTYEQYF

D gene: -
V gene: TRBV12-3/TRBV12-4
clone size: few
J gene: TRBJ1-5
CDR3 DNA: TGTGCCAGCAGTAAACAGGGTATGCAGCCCCAGCATTTT
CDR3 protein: CASSKQGMQPQHF

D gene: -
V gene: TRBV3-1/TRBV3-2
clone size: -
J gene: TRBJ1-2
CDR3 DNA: TGTGCCAGCACCGCCTCGGGACTTGGCTACACCTTC
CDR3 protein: CASTASGLGYTF

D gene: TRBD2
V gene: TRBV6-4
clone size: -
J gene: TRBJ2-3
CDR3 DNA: TGTGCCAGCAGTGACGGACTAGCGGGAGATACGCAGTATTTT
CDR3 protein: CASSDGLAGDTQYF

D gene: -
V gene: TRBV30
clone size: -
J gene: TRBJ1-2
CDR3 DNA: TGTGCCACTGAGGGGTCCAGGGAGGAGAACTATGGCTACACCTTC
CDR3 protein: CATEGSREENYGYTF

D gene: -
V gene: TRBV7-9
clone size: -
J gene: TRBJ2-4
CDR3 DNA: TGTGCCAGCAGCTCGGGACAACCGGGGAACATTCAGTACTTC
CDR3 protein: CASSSGQPGNIQYF

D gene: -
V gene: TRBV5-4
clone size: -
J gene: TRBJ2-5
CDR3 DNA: TGTGCCAGCAGCACCACAGGAAGAGGTAAAGAGACCCAGTACTTC
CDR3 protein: CASSTTGRGKETQYF

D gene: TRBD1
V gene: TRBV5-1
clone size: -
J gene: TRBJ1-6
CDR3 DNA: TGCGCCAGCAGCTTGGGCGACAGGGTTGCTCCCCCCCTCCACTTT
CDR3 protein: CASSLGDRVAPPLHF

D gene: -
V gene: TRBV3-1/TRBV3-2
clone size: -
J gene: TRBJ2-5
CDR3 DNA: TGTGCCAGCAGCCTTACCCCTAGCGTCACACAAGAGACCCAGTACTTC
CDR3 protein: CASSLTPSVTQETQYF

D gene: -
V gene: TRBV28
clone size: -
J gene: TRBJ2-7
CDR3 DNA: TGTGCCAGCAGTTCACTTACAGGGGGGGAGGCTGGAATCTACGAGCAGTACTTC
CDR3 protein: CASSSLTGGEAGIYEQYF

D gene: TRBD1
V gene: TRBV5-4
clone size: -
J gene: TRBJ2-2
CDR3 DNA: TGTGCCAGCAGGCGGGACAGGGTGGAGACCGGGGAGCTGTTTTTT
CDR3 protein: CASRRDRVETGELFF

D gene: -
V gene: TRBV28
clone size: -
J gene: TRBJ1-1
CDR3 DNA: TGTGCCAGCAGTTTATCCCCCGAGGCTTTCTTT
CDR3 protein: CASSLSPEAFF

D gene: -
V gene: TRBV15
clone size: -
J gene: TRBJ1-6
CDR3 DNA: TGTGCCACCAGCAGGAGACAGGCAAATTCACCCCTCCACTTT
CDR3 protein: CATSRRQANSPLHF

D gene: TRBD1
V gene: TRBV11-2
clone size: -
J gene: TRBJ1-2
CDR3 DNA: TGTGCCAGCAGCCCCGGGACAGGGCTCCCTAACTATGGCTACACCTTC
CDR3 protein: CASSPGTGLPNYGYTF

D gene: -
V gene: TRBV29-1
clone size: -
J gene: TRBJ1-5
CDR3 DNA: TGCAGCGTTGAGTTAGCGGGGGGCCGCAATCAGCCCCAGCATTTT
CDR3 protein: CSVELAGGRNQPQHF

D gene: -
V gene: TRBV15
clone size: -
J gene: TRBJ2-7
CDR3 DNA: TGTGCCACCAGCCAACGGGAGTTGGGAGAGCAGTACTTC
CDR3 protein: CATSQRELGEQYF

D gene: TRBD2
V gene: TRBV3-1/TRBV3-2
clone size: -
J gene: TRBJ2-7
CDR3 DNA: TGTGCCAGCAGCCAACAGAGCGGGATCTACGAGCAGTACTTC
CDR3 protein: CASSQQSGIYEQYF

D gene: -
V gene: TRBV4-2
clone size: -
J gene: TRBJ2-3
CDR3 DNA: TGTGCCAGCAGCGACGGAGCTAGCACAGATACGCAGTATTTT
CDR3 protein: CASSDGASTDTQYF

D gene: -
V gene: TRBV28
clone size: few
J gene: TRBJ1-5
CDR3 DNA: TGTGCCAGTCAGGATCAGCAAAGAAGTCGGAGCAATCAGCCCCAGCATTTT
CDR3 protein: CASQDQQRSRSNQPQHF

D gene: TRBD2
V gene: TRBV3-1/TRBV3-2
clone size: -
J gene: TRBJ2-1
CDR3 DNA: TGTGCCAGCAGCCACGGCGGGAGCTCCTACAATGAGCAGTTCTTC
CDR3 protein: CASSHGGSSYNEQFF

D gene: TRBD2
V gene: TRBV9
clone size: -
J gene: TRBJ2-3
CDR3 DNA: TGTGCCAGCAGCGTCCTAGCGGGAGGTGAGACAGATACGCAGTATTTT
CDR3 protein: CASSVLAGGETDTQYF

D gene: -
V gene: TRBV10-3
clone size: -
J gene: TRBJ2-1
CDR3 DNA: TGTGCCATCAGGGGCGGGACTCGCCCCTACAATGAGCAGTTCTTC
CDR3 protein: CAIRGGTRPYNEQFF

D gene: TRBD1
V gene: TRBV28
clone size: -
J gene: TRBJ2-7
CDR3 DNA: TGTGCCAGCACTCTTCCGGGGACAGGGGCCTACGAGCAGTACTTC
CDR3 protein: CASTLPGTGAYEQYF

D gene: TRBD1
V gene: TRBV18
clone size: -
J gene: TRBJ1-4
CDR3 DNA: TGTGCCAGCTCACCACGACAGGGTGGGAATGAAAAACTGTTTTTT
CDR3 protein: CASSPRQGGNEKLFF

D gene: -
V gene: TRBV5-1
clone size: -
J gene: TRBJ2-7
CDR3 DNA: TGCGCCAGCAGCTCCCTTGACGAGCAGTACTTC
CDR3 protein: CASSSLDEQYF

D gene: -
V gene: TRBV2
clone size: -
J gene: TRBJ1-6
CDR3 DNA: TGTGCCAGCAGTGAACTTGTCTTAAGGGGTTCACCCCTCCACTTT
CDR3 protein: CASSELVLRGSPLHF

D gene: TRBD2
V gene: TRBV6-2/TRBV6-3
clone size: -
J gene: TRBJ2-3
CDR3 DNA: TGTGCCAGCAGTTACGATAGCGGGATTGTTACAGATACGCAGTATTTT
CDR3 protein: CASSYDSGIVTDTQYF

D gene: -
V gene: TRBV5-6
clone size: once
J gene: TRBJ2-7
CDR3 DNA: TGTGCCAGCAGCCCAGGGCCCAGGGAGCAGTACTTC
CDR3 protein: CASSPGPREQYF

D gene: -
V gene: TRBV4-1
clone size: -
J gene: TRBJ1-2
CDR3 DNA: TGCGCCAGCAGCCAAGACGCGACAGCTAACTATGGCTACACCTTC
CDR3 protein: CASSQDATANYGYTF

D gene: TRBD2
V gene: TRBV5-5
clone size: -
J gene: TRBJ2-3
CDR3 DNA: TGTGCCAGCAGCCCGGCGACTAGCGGGTTTCGAGATACGCAGTATTTT
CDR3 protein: CASSPATSGFRDTQYF

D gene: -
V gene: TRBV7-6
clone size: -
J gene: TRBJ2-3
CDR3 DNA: TGTGCCAGCAGCGGGTTATGGGGCGCGGGGTCCCCCACAGATACGCAGTATTTT
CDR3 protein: CASSGLWGAGSPTDTQYF

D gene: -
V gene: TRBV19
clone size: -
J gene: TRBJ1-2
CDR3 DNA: TGTGCCAGTAGTTTCGGGGGCTATGGCTACACCTTC
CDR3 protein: CASSFGGYGYTF

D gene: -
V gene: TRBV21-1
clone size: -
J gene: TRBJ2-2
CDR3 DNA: TGTGCCAGCAGCAAAAATTGCGGGAGGGCGGCCGGGGAGCTGTTTTTT
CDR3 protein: CASSKNCGRAAGELFF

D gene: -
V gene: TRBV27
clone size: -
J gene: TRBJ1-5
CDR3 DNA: TGTGCCAGCAGTTTATCAGGGGTCAATCAGCCCCAGCATTTT
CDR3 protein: CASSLSGVNQPQHF

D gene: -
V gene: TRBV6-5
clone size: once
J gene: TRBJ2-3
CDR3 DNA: TGTGCCAGCAGGGAGAGCGGAAACACAGATACGCAGTATTTT
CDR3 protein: CASRESGNTDTQYF

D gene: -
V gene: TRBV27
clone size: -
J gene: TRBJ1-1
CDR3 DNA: TGTGCCAGCAGTTTTCAGGGAAGGGGGACTGAAGCTTTCTTT
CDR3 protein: CASSFQGRGTEAFF

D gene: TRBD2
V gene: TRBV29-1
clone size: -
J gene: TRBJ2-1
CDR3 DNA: TGCAGCGTCGGAGGGTCGACTAGCGGGAGGCGATACAATGAGCAGTTCTTC
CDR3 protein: CSVGGSTSGRRYNEQFF

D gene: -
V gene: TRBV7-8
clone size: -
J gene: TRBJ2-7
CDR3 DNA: TGTGCCAGCAGCTTGAGGGAGGACAACGAGCAGTACTTC
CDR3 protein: CASSLREDNEQYF

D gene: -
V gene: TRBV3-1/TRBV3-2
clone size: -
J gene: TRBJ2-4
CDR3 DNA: TGTGCCAGCACAACTACCAAAAACATTCAGTACTTC
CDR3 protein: CASTTTKNIQYF

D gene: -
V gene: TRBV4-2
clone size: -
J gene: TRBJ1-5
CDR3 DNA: TGTGCCAGCAGCCAAGATCCGGGGGGATTTGAGCCCCAGCATTTT
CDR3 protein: CASSQDPGGFEPQHF

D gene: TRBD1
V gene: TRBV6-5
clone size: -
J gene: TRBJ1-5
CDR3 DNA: TGTGCCAGCAGGCCCGGGACAGGCAATCAGCCCCAGCATTTT
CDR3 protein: CASRPGTGNQPQHF

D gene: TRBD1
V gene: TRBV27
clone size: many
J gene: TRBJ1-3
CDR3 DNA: TGTGCCAGCAGTCCGGGGACAGGGAGAGACACCATATATTTT
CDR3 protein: CASSPGTGRDTIYF

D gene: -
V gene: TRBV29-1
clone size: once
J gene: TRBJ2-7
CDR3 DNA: TGCAGCGTTGTGACAACGGGAAACTACGAGCAGTACTTC
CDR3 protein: CSVVTTGNYEQYF

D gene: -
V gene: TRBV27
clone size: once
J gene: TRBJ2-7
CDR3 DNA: TGTGCCAGCAGACCAAGCGGAGGGTTCTACGAGCAGTACTTC
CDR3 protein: CASRPSGGFYEQYF

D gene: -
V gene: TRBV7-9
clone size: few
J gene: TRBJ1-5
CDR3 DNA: TGTGCCAGCAGCTTTGACAATAGCAATCAGCCCCAGCATTTT
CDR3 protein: CASSFDNSNQPQHF

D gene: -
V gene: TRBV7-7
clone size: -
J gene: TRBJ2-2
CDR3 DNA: TGTGCTAGCAGCCCCAGTGATCCCGGGGAGCTGTTTTTT
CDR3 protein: CASSPSDPGELFF

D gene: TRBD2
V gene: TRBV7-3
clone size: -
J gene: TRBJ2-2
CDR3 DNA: TGTGCCAGCAGCTCCCCAGTCCCACTAGCGGGAGGGCCTCCCGGGGAGCTGTTTTTT
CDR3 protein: CASSSPVPLAGGPPGELFF

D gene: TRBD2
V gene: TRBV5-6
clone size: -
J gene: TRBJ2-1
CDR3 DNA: TGTGCCAGCAGCCGGACTAGCGGGGATTTCTACAATGAGCAGTTCTTC
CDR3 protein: CASSRTSGDFYNEQFF

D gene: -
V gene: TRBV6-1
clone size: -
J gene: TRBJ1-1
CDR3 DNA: TGTGCCAGCACCACGTCGGGGACTGAAGCTTTCTTT
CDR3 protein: CASTTSGTEAFF

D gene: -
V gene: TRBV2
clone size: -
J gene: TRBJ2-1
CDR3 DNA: TGTGCCAGCAGTGGGGGACTTTTATACAATGAGCAGTTCTTC
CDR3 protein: CASSGGLLYNEQFF